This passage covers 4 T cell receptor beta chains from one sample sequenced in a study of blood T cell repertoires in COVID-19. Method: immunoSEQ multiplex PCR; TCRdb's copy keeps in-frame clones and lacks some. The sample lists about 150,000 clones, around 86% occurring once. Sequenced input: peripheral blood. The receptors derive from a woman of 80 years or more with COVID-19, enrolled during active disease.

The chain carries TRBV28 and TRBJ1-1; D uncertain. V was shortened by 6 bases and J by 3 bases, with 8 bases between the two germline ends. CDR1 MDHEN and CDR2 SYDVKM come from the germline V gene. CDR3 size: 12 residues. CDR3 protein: CASRVGDTEAFF. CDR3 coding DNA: TGTGCCAGCAGGGTCGGGGACACTGAAGCTTTCTTT.

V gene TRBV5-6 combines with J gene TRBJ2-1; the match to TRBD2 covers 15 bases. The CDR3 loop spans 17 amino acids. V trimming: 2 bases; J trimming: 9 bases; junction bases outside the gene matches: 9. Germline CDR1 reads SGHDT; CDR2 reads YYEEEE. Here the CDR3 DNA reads TGTGCCAGCAGCTTCTTTTCGGGACTAGCGGGAGGTGGTGAGCAGTTCTTC. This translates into CASSFFSGLAGGGEQFF.

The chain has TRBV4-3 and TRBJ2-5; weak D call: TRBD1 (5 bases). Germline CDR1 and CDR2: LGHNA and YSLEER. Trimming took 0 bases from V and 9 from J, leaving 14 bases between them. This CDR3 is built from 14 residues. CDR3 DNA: TGCGCCAGCAGCCAAGATCAAGGGGTCGGGCCCCAGTACTTC. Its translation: CASSQDQGVGPQYF.

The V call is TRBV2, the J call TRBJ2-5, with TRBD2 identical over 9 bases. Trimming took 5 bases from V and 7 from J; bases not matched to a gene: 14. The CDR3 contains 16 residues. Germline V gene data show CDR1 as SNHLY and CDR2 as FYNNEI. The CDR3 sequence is CASSSQTGTSSWTQYF. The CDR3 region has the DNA TGTGCCAGCAGTTCCCAGACCGGGACTAGCTCTTGGACCCAGTACTTC.